This TCR beta chain derives from a study of identical twins. Study-level results: Rather than following the same donors, the conclusions depended on cross-sectional statistical analysis. With abundant cord blood beta clonotypes, insertions were fewer; memory repertoires showed no such pattern.

Points on this clonotype: Its target is unknown.

One entry per CDR3 protein, called by TCRdb with MiXCR from the 5' RACE reads. Counted here are about 1.7 million distinct CDR3 sequences, under 35% occurring once; the ten biggest clones make up approximately 0.25%. This CDR3 has 14 residues. V lost 6 bases and J lost 9, with 21 bases in between. From germline, CDR1 is DFQATT and CDR2 SNEGSKA (reference sequence). The rearrangement uses TRBV20-1 and TRBJ2-4; D possibly corresponds to TRBD2 (6 bases). Material: cord blood. The clonotype originates from a newborn girl in good health. The CDR3 reads CSARATQLASIQYF. The CDR3 DNA reads as TGCAGTGCGCGCGCCACCCAACTAGCCAGCATTCAGTACTTC.